These 2 T cell receptor beta chains share one sample of origin, sequenced in a study of shared clonotypes between healthy human individuals. This table comes from immunoSEQ multiplex PCR, and its TCRdb copy is limited to in-frame clones, with some not included. The sample gives roughly 2.4 million clones, more than 90% of which show up once; around 0.13% is in the top ten. The sample consisted of naive CD4+ T cells sorted from blood. Sample subset: CD45RA+ positively selected. The source is a man between 18 and 29 years old in good health.

This clone was seen only once. The chain combines TRBV4-1 with TRBJ1-6; 7 bases are a match to TRBD1. Trimming at V came to 1 base and at J to 4 bases, leaving 7 bases not matched to a gene. The CDR3 loop spans 17 amino acids. The germline gives CDR1 MGHRA, CDR2 YSYEKL. The CDR3 bases are TGCGCCAGCAGCCAAGGTCCGGCAGGGGGTTATAATTCACCCCTCCACTTT. Its protein product is CASSQGPAGGYNSPLHF.

V is TRBV5-1 and J is TRBJ1-3, with D possibly being TRBD1 (5 bases). Germline-derived CDR1 and CDR2 are SGHRS and YFSETQ. V gave up 1 base and J gave up 2 bases, with 10 bases separating them. The CDR3 totals 15 residues. The CDR3 DNA sequence: TGCGCCAGCAGCTTGATGGGGGATCCTGGAAACACCATATATTTT. Amino acid sequence: CASSLMGDPGNTIYF.